This entry lists 18 T cell receptor beta chains sequenced from one sample in a study of cytomegalovirus exposure and HLA in healthy donors. The PCR made use of 60 Vbeta and 13 Jbeta primers. TCRdb keeps only in-frame clones here, not all; method: immunoSEQ multiplex PCR. This table holds 95,000 to 150,000 clones, roughly 80% found once. The specimen sequenced was PBMCs. The receptors come from a young man in good health and CMV-seronegative.

V and J are TRBV18 and TRBJ1-1; TRBD1 agrees at 7 bases. The V gene end was trimmed by 5 bases and the J gene end by 3 bases; junction bases not matched to a gene: 18. The CDR3 has 18 residues. Looked up from germline, CDR1 is KGHSH and CDR2 is LQKENI. The CDR3 loop is CASSILRQGVILDTEAFF. The CDR3 DNA sequence: TGTGCCAGCTCAATCCTGCGACAGGGTGTAATCCTGGACACTGAAGCTTTCTTT.

The table lists this clone with a count of one. The V gene is TRBV6-5, the J gene TRBJ1-3; TRBD1 matches 7 bases. There are 13 residues in the CDR3. The germline CDR1 and CDR2 sequences are MNHEY and SVGAGI. V shed 2 bases and J 6 bases; nucleotides not matched to a gene: 1. The CDR3 bases are TGTGCCAGCAGTTACGACAGGGAAAACACCATATATTTT. Its translation is CASSYDRENTIYF.

The V gene is TRBV30, the J gene TRBJ1-3, with D possibly TRBD1 on 5 matching bases. Trimming took 8 bases from V and 0 from J, leaving 17 bases between them. This CDR3 contains 15 residues. Per germline, CDR1 GTSNPN and CDR2 SVGIG (reference sequence). CDR3 coding DNA: TGTGCCGGAGGGGCCTACAGGACCTCTGGAAACACCATATATTTT. Residues: CAGGAYRTSGNTIYF.

This chain joins TRBV5-1 and TRBJ2-6, with 7 bases fitting TRBD1. V gave up 2 bases and J gave up 4 bases; unmatched junction bases: 12. The germline V gene has CDR1 SGHRS and CDR2 YFSETQ. This CDR3 region has 18 residues. This CDR3 is CASSFQSTGRGGANVLTF. The CDR3, as DNA: TGCGCCAGCAGCTTCCAATCGACAGGCAGGGGGGGGGCCAACGTCCTGACTTTC.

This sequence joins TRBV5-1 and TRBJ2-7; D is possibly TRBD1 (5 bases). V lost 1 base to trimming and J lost 4 bases, with 12 bases between them. The CDR3 is 14 amino acids. Looked up from germline, CDR1 is SGHRS and CDR2 is YFSETQ. The CDR3 loop reads CASSLRQGRYEQYF. The CDR3 region has the DNA TGCGCCAGCAGCTTGCGCCAGGGCCGATACGAGCAGTACTTC.

The V call is TRBV5-1, the J call TRBJ2-5; a weak D match, TRBD1 (5 bases). Trimming left V 6 bases short and J 2 bases short, with 17 bases between. CDR3 size: 15 residues. Germline V lookup: CDR1 SGHRS, CDR2 YFSETQ. This CDR3 reads CASTPMGQAQETQYF. The CDR3 DNA follows: TGCGCCAGCACCCCTATGGGGCAGGCGCAAGAGACCCAGTACTTC.

The chain links TRBV5-5 to TRBJ2-3, with D possibly matching TRBD1 (5 bases). The CDR3 extends over 15 amino acids. The V end was cut by 0 bases, the J end by 0 bases, with 8 bases between. CDR1 and CDR2 (germline): SGHKS, YYEKEE (reference sequence). In DNA form, the CDR3 reads TGTGCCAGCAGCTTGGGGACACTAAGCACAGATACGCAGTATTTT. Translation gives CASSLGTLSTDTQYF.

This clone showed up just once. The V gene is TRBV23-1, the J gene TRBJ2-7; 7 nucleotides agree with TRBD2. TRBV23-1 is an open reading frame whose function is uncertain. This CDR3 is built from 14 residues. Trimming removed 8 bases from V and 6 bases from J; junction bases left unmatched: 13. CDR3 DNA: TGCGCCAGCCCCTCCGGGGGGTTCTTGGGCGAGCAGTACTTC. Protein sequence: CASPSGGFLGEQYF.

This clone showed up just once. The chain has TRBV5-4 and TRBJ1-2; 8 nucleotides align to TRBD1. The CDR3 has 13 amino acids. The trim removed 7 bases at V and 8 bases at J, leaving 10 bases unmatched. Germline-derived CDR1 and CDR2 are SGHNT and YYREEE (reference sequence). This CDR3 is CASRYTGGEGYTF. The CDR3 coding sequence is TGTGCCAGCCGTTATACAGGGGGAGAAGGCTACACCTTC.

On this clone: Relative to the germline gene, one junction end is altered; a read error may explain this. This rearrangement joins TRBV28 to TRBJ2-3; possibly TRBD1 for D (6 bases). The germline V gene encodes CDR1 MDHEN and CDR2 SYDVKM. The CDR3 has 14 amino acids. In DNA, the CDR3 is TGTGTCAGCAGTTTTGACAGGATTACAGATACGCAGTATTTT. Translation gives CVSSFDRITDTQYF.

The genes are TRBV15 and TRBJ1-4, with D possibly TRBD1 on 5 matching bases. The CDR3 loop spans 17 amino acids. CDR1 and CDR2 from the germline V gene are LNHNV and YYDKDF (reference sequence). The V gene lost 0 bases and the J gene lost 0 bases, with 11 bases spanning the gap. In nucleotides, the CDR3 is TGTGCCACCAGCAGAGATCTCAGGGAAGCAACTAATGAAAAACTGTTTTTT. Encoded protein: CATSRDLREATNEKLFF.

This clone came up a few times. J is TRBJ2-5 and V is TRBV27; no definite D call. This CDR3 has 11 amino acids. V lost 4 bases, J lost 4 bases, and 4 bases lay in between. CDR1 and CDR2 (germline): MNHEY, SMNVEV (reference sequence). The DNA of the CDR3 is TGTGCCAGCAGTTCCGGAGAGACCCAGTACTTC. It yields the protein CASSSGETQYF.

The CDR3 DNA is TGCGCCAGCAGCCAAACGCCCGGGGGGCTCTCTAGCACAGATACGCAGTATTTT. The encoded protein is CASSQTPGGLSSTDTQYF. The J gene is TRBJ2-3, the V gene TRBV4-1, with a tentative D call TRBD2 (7 bases). Looked up from germline, CDR1 is MGHRA and CDR2 is YSYEKL. The CDR3 has 18 residues. V dropped 2 bases and J dropped 0 bases, with 18 bases sitting between them.

This chain links TRBV28 with TRBJ1-2; TRBD1 aligns across 9 bases. V shed 7 bases, J shed 4 bases, and the junction held 4 bases outside the gene matches. The CDR3 consists of 13 residues. From germline, CDR1 is MDHEN and CDR2 SYDVKM. Here the CDR3 reads CASTPDRGYGYTF. The CDR3, as DNA: TGTGCCAGCACCCCGGACAGGGGCTATGGCTACACCTTC.

This sequence joins TRBV15 and TRBJ2-2, with 9 positions matching TRBD1. V was pared by 1 base and J by 4 bases, with 1 base of the junction left unmatched. CDR3 length equals 15 residues. Germline assignment: CDR1 LNHNV and CDR2 YYDKDF (reference sequence). In DNA form, the CDR3 reads TGTGCCACCAGCAGAGGGGACAGGGCCACCGGGGAGCTGTTTTTT. Protein: CATSRGDRATGELFF.

This clone was counted once. The chain has TRBV18 and TRBJ2-2, with D unresolved. The CDR3 has 12 residues. Between the trimmed V and J ends, which lost 4 bases and 5 bases, there was a span of 5 bases. The germline V gene has CDR1 KGHSH and CDR2 LQKENI. DNA for the CDR3: TGTGCCAGCTCACTTCGGACCGGGGAGCTGTTTTTT. Its protein is CASSLRTGELFF.

The chain recombines TRBV9 with TRBJ1-1, with TRBD1 matching over 7 bases. In germline, CDR1 is SGDLS, CDR2 YYNGEE. Germline trimming cut 6 bases from V and 0 bases from J; bases unmatched to any gene: 5. The CDR3 runs 14 residues. The DNA for the CDR3 is TGTGCCAGCACCTCGACAGGGATGAACACTGAAGCTTTCTTT. Amino acids: CASTSTGMNTEAFF.

This clone has just a few counts. This chain uses TRBV19 with TRBJ1-6; maybe TRBD1 (5 bases). Germline V gene sequence: CDR1 LNHDA, CDR2 SQIVND (reference sequence). The CDR3 is made up of 14 amino acids. The V and J ends lost 5 bases and 6 bases respectively, with 11 bases between them. CDR3 sequence: CASSQGNANSPLHF. The CDR3 nucleotides are TGTGCCAGTAGTCAGGGAAATGCTAATTCACCCCTCCACTTT.